The 4 T cell receptor beta chains presented below share a single source sample, sequenced in a study of OX40 agonist ivuxolimab in advanced cancers. TCRdb's table, derived via immunoSEQ multiplex PCR, lists solely in-frame clones and lacks some. The profile covers tens of thousands of clones, with about 89% appearing a single time and just over 1.4% taken by the ten largest. The sequences come from CD4+ or CD8+ T cells sorted from blood, collected in a trial of the OX40 agonist ivuxolimab. These receptors all stem from an adult with an advanced solid tumor such as melanoma, head and neck, liver or kidney cancer.

CDR3 DNA: TGTGCCATCAGCCAAACAGGAGACGGCACTGAAGCTTTCTTT. Its protein is CAISQTGDGTEAFF. The rearrangement uses TRBV10-3 and TRBJ1-1; maybe TRBD1 (5 bases). Germline-derived CDR1 and CDR2 are ENHRY and SYGVKD. Trimming took off 6 bases at V and 4 bases at J, with 15 bases between the two ends. This CDR3 region has 14 residues.

This rearrangement joins TRBV19 to TRBJ2-1, with D perhaps given as TRBD1 or TRBD2 (5 bases each). The germline V gene has CDR1 LNHDA and CDR2 SQIVND (reference sequence). The V gene lost 6 bases and the J gene lost 6 bases, with 12 bases spanning the gap. The CDR3 covers 13 residues. As DNA, the CDR3 is TGTGCCAGTAGCCCTACTAGGGGCAATGAGCAGTTCTTC. It encodes CASSPTRGNEQFF. Drawing the rest from reference TRBV19 and TRBJ2-1, the complete variable domain is DGGITQSPKYLFRKEGQNVTLSCEQNLNHDAMYWYRQDPGQGLRLIYYSQIVNDFQKGDIAEGYSVSREKKESFPLTVTSAQKNPTAFYLCASSPTRGNEQFFGPGTRLTVL.

The chain carries TRBV7-6 and TRBJ2-3; unclear D gene. V lost 2 bases to trimming and J lost 1 base, with 16 bases between them. The germline V gene has CDR1 SGHVS and CDR2 FNYEAQ. CDR3 length: 17 residues. CDR3: CASSLRSVAWGTDTQYF. In nucleotides, the CDR3 is TGTGCCAGCAGCTTACGGTCGGTTGCCTGGGGCACAGATACGCAGTATTTT.

The chain links TRBV28 to TRBJ2-4; D is unresolved. The ends were cut back, 8 bases at V and 0 bases at J, with 8 bases in the middle. Germline loops: CDR1 MDHEN, CDR2 SYDVKM. The CDR3 runs 13 residues. This CDR3 is CASGELAKNIQYF. The CDR3 DNA reads TGTGCCAGCGGGGAATTAGCCAAAAACATTCAGTACTTC.